Below, one T cell receptor beta chain is given with its context. Its antigen is still unknown. No quality values exist for individual bases; no much larger clone is one base distant. Taken from the germline V gene, the CDR1 and CDR2 loops are SGHRS and YFSETQ. Trimming takes 0 bases from V and 6 bases from J, and the germline ends sit 10 bases apart. Including the terminal cysteine and phenylalanine, the CDR3 comprises 13 residues. Only the CDR3 portion is preserved as DNA: 39 bases, with reading frame beginning at the first base. The CDR3 regions of human TCRbeta chains were subjected to immunosequencing. As for how the authors treated the data: Repertoire TCRs were matched against a reference library of SARS-CoV-2-specific TCRs generated with the MIRA antigen-specificity platform. Breadth was defined as the fraction of unique TCRs that were SARS-CoV-2-associated. Depth was defined as the fraction of total T cells that were SARS-CoV-2-associated. Each spike-specific TCR was assigned to its reactive spike region and to a CD4 or CD8 class using the MIRA data. Log10-transformed breadth and depth values were compared by one-way ANOVA with Sidak's multiple comparisons tests. TCRdb limited this immuneACCESS table to in-frame rearrangements with V and J called. A share of clones is missing; checked studies link under half to unresolved V genes, and the rest is unexplained. V and J calls and clone size are as listed in that table; D and trimming were resolved from the DNA. This sample lists approximately 140,000 clones; about 90% were detected once. Together, the top ten hold approximately 3.1% of the sample.

The data are from a study of T cell responses to AZD1222 COVID-19 vaccine (dated by TCRdb to about 2021). The study in broad terms: Because spike-specific TCR depth and breadth did not differ between the two schedules, AZD1222 recipients who got a second dose at roughly 4 weeks were pooled with those who got a second dose at roughly 12 weeks. Enrollment into the trials was organized by age into subgroups of 18-55, 56-69 and 70-plus years, and those subgroups contained about 150, 27 and 61 TCR-sequenced participants, respectively. A total of around 240 trial participants underwent TCR sequencing, of whom 207 received two doses of AZD1222 and some 25 received two doses of the MenACWY control vaccine. The study at large found these results: Because no samples from the day 14 peak response were available, repertoires could be characterized only after the peak T cell response. The 56-69-year group was small, and its depth increase did not reach significance, likely because of low power. After two AZD1222 doses, spike-specific TCR breadth and depth were significantly higher than at day 0 and than in MenACWY recipients. The vaccine-associated CD4 TCRs covered the entire spike protein, and the dominant responses fell in regions 160-218 and 743-854. Conclusions about previously exposed vaccinees were limited because only a handful of AZD1222 recipients were SARS-CoV-2 seropositive at baseline. Participants were mostly white British and included more females than males, and it was suggested by the authors that clonal diversity may have been underestimated. Reportedly, close to half of the unique spike-specific TCRs recognized epitopes lying outside the regions that are mutated in the B.1.351 and B.1.1.7 variants.

The sample's time point label is to be understood as: baseline before first vaccination. The vaccinee samples were drawn from two UK trials, COV001 and COV002, one of which was a single-blind randomized controlled phase 2/3 trial testing AZD1222 (ChAdOx1 nCoV-19) in healthy adults. Trial participant PBMC samples were collected at day 0 and day 28 after the second dose for TCRbeta chain sequencing. The sequences come from peripheral blood, collected on day 0 of AZD1222 vaccination. The TCR comes from an adult in good health. The V and J genes are TRBV5-1 and TRBJ2-7, and possibly TRBD2, on 5 matching bases. The nucleotides read TGCGCCAGCAGCTTGGCCCCGGAGGTCGAGCAGTACTTC. Translated, this gives CASSLAPEVEQYF.